This T cell receptor (beta chain) was sequenced during a study of blood T cell repertoires in COVID-19 (TCRdb year 2020). Turning to the overall study: Samples covering the acute and convalescent phases of COVID-19 were provided by collaborators in the United States, Italy and Spain. Samples were obtained from the ongoing ImmuneRACE study (first 160 participants) and from approximately 1,200 subjects provided by 6 global collaborators. A freely available public database, intended as a resource for researchers studying the immune response to SARS-CoV-2, is where the repertoires were released. Where HLA class I and class II types were available, the types were taken from metadata supplied by the sample provider, not from assay-based typing. The sample metadata nearly always contained a de-identified subject ID, COVID-19 status, age in years and sex. The dataset comprised deeply sampled blood TCRbeta repertoires from subjects exposed to, actively infected with, or recovered from COVID-19. The material from the prospective study consisted of cDNA or gDNA derived from T cells, B-cell-depleted T cells, or PBMCs. Paper-wide results and their limitations: Clinical and demographic metadata were provided uncurated, with the amount varying by source and participant.

Remarks on this clone: The antigen this receptor binds is unknown. Base qualities are not provided; no much larger clone lies one nucleotide away.

The immunoSEQ Assay, a bias-controlled multiplex PCR, was used to amplify TCRbeta CDR3 regions from genomic DNA. Per the source publication's procedure: The number of nucleated cells in each sample was estimated from the amplification of reference gene primers within the assay. Sequence reads were collapsed and filtered to measure the absolute abundance of every unique TCRbeta CDR3 rearrangement. For each sample, productive Simpson clonality was calculated as the square root of Simpson's diversity index over productive rearrangements. This is the immuneACCESS table as TCRdb keeps it, with only in-frame sequences that have V and J called. A part of the clones is gone; compared with another copy, unresolved V genes explain less than half, and the rest is unexplained. The V and J calls and clone size were taken over from that table, and D and trimming were inferred from the DNA. In all, the sample holds about 97,000 clones, and 84% of those were seen once. The ten largest make up around 4.3% of the sample.

Each collaborating institution followed its own protocols to collect whole blood in K2EDTA tubes. Collaborator samples were shipped for TCRbeta analysis as frozen whole blood, isolated PBMCs, or DNA extracted from either sample type. In the germline V gene, CDR1 corresponds to MGHRA and CDR2 to YSYEKL. The CDR3 spans 18 residues, from the cysteine through the phenylalanine. CDR3 DNA is the only sequence kept; it has 54 bases, read in frame from the first base. V trim: 0 bases; J trim: 1 base; unmatched bases: 6. Recombination linked TRBV4-1 to TRBJ1-1; 12 bases in the junction line up with TRBD1. Source material: peripheral blood. The TCR originated in a human donor in a cohort sampled during active COVID-19. Here is the DNA: TGCGCCAGCAGCCAAGATCCGGGACAGGGGGCGTCGAACACTGAAGCTTTCTTT. Translation gives CASSQDPGQGASNTEAFF.